These 25 T cell receptor beta chains originate from one sample sequenced in a study of human T cells and chemical hapten exposure. Time point described: pre-sensitization, week 0. Treatment denoted: therapeutic diphenylcyclopropenone sensitization with weekly scalp DPC. One entry per CDR3 protein results from TCRdb running MiXCR on the RACE reads. The sample records 350,000 to 400,000 distinct CDR3 sequences, roughly 5% being singletons. The material was whole blood, obtained in connection with sensitization to the hapten diphenylcyclopropenone (DPC). These receptor sequences come from a woman between 50 and 59 years old with alopecia areata. Some clones in this sample may be carry-over from other donors' samples.

There are many counts of this clonotype. This rearrangement joins TRBV7-2 to TRBJ2-6; 7 bases line up with TRBD2. V shed 5 bases and J 2 bases; nucleotides not matched to a gene: 9. The germline CDR1 and CDR2 sequences are SGHTA and FQGNSA. The CDR3 extends over 17 amino acids. The CDR3 region has the DNA TGTGCCAGCAGCCCTGGGGCGGGAGTCCCTGGGGCCAACGTCCTGACTTTC. This codes for CASSPGAGVPGANVLTF.

There are many counts of this clonotype. This CDR3 reads CASSRGTSGVYEQYF. The CDR3 DNA is TGTGCCAGCAGCCGTGGGACTAGCGGGGTCTACGAGCAGTACTTC. The rearrangement links TRBV3-1 to TRBJ2-7; 13 bases are shared with TRBD2. The V gene end was trimmed by 4 bases and the J gene end by 3 bases; junction bases not matched to a gene: 3. The CDR3 has 15 amino acids. Germline-derived CDR1 and CDR2 are LGHDT and YNNKEL (reference sequence).

This chain joins TRBV6-1 and TRBJ1-2; the D is unclear. CDR1 and CDR2 from the germline V gene are MNHNS and SASEGT. CDR3 length: 17 residues. V was pared by 1 base and J by 2 bases, with 17 bases between. The CDR3 coding sequence is TGTGCCAGCAGTGAAGAAGTGAACGGACGGGAAAACTATGGCTACACCTTC. Translating gives CASSEEVNGRENYGYTF.

This clonotype was observed many times. J is TRBJ2-2 and V is TRBV6-5, with unresolved D. From germline, CDR1 is MNHEY and CDR2 SVGAGI. Trimming removed 6 bases at V and 6 bases at J, with 8 bases between. The CDR3 extends over 12 amino acids. The CDR3 nucleotides read TGTGCCAGCAGGAACAGCGCCGGGGAGCTGTTTTTT. This gives the protein CASRNSAGELFF.

About this clonotype: A read error may be the cause here, since a much bigger clone is one base away. The chain has TRBV7-9 and TRBJ2-3, with D possibly TRBD1 on 6 matching bases. The CDR3 loop spans 16 amino acids. Looked up from germline, CDR1 is SEHNR and CDR2 is FQNEAQ (reference sequence). CDR3 sequence reads: CASRKIQGLLTVTQYF. For the CDR3, the DNA is TGTGCCAGCAGAAAAATTCAGGGGCTACTCACAGTTACGCAGTATTTT.

Only a few counts were recorded for this clonotype. The chain combines TRBV5-1 with TRBJ1-2; TRBD1 agrees at 8 bases. V shed 4 bases, J shed 6 bases, and the junction held 11 bases outside the gene matches. This CDR3 is 15 amino acids long. Germline CDR1 reads SGHRS; CDR2 reads YFSETQ. DNA of the CDR3: TGCGCCAGCAGCGCAGCCCCGACAGGGGAAAATGGCTACACCTTC. Its protein product is CASSAAPTGENGYTF.

This clonotype was counted ten times or more. The genes are TRBV27 and TRBJ2-7; 10 bases are shared with TRBD2. CDR1 is MNHEY, CDR2 SMNVEV, per germline (reference sequence). V lost 5 bases and J lost 5; bases outside the gene matches: 9. CDR3 length: 15 amino acids. The CDR3: CASSLASGSPHEQYF. The CDR3 coding sequence is TGTGCCAGCAGTCTCGCTAGCGGGAGCCCCCACGAGCAGTACTTC.

This clonotype was picked up many times. The genes are TRBV5-5 and TRBJ2-5; D is possibly TRBD1 (5 bases). Germline CDR1 and CDR2: SGHKS and YYEKEE (reference sequence). V dropped 0 bases and J dropped 1 base, with 13 bases sitting between them. The CDR3 sequence is 16 residues long. CDR3 residues: CASSLAESRAQETQYF. As DNA, the CDR3 is TGTGCCAGCAGCTTGGCCGAAAGCAGGGCCCAAGAGACCCAGTACTTC.

This clonotype has a count of ten or more. The gene calls are TRBV6-2 or TRBV6-3 and TRBJ1-2; D may be TRBD1 (6 bases). The CDR3 length is 12 residues. Germline values: CDR1 MNHEY, CDR2 SVGEGT. V lost 6 bases and J lost 2, with 7 bases in between. The CDR3 nucleotides are TGTGCCAGCAGAAGGGGGAACTATGGCTACACCTTC. This sequence encodes CASRRGNYGYTF.

V and J are TRBV5-5 and TRBJ1-5; D is undetermined. V lost 4 bases and J lost 1, with 12 bases in between. CDR1 and CDR2 from the germline V gene are SGHKS and YYEKEE (reference sequence). This CDR3 is 15 amino acids long. The CDR3 protein is CASSEARLSNQPQHF. The CDR3, as DNA: TGTGCCAGCAGCGAGGCAAGACTCAGCAATCAGCCCCAGCATTTT.

The CDR3 loop is CASSLDREFTEAFF. The CDR3 DNA is TGTGCCAGCAGCCTAGACAGGGAGTTTACTGAAGCTTTCTTT. The chain has TRBV6-2 or TRBV6-3 and TRBJ1-1; 7 bases line up with TRBD1. Trimming removed 6 bases from V and 5 bases from J; junction bases left unmatched: 9. The CDR3 spans 14 residues. Germline V lookup: CDR1 MNHEY, CDR2 SVGEGT.

This clonotype has ten or more counts. This rearrangement joins TRBV10-3 to TRBJ2-7; TRBD1 aligns across 7 bases. CDR3 size: 13 residues. Trimming took 2 bases from V and 6 from J; bases not matched to a gene: 4. Germline CDR1 reads ENHRY; CDR2 reads SYGVKD. This CDR3 is CAISEGPGGEQYF. CDR3 coding DNA: TGTGCCATCAGTGAGGGACCAGGGGGCGAGCAGTACTTC.

The chain carries TRBV2 and TRBJ2-7; 8 bases line up with TRBD2. V lost 10 bases to trimming and J lost 7 bases; unmatched junction nucleotides: 6. The germline CDR1 and CDR2 sequences are SNHLY and FYNNEI. CDR3 length: 11 amino acids. The CDR3 region is CATLAGGEQYF. CDR3 bases: TGTGCCACTCTAGCGGGTGGGGAGCAGTACTTC. Looking up the rest from reference TRBV2 and TRBJ2-7 gives the full variable domain: EPEVTQTPSHQVTQMGQEVILRCVPISNHLYFYWYRQILGQKVEFLVSFYNNEISEKSEIFDDQFSVERPDGSNFTLKIRSTKLEDSAMYFCATLAGGEQYFGPGTRLTVT.

This clonotype turned up a few times. The chain carries TRBV28 and TRBJ2-7; 13 bases line up with TRBD2. The CDR3 has 14 residues. V was clipped by 6 bases and J by 7 bases; unmatched bases: 6. In germline, CDR1 is MDHEN, CDR2 SYDVKM. The CDR3 protein is CASRTTSGRREQYF. As DNA, the CDR3 is TGTGCCAGCAGGACGACTAGCGGGAGGCGGGAGCAGTACTTC. The whole variable domain, remainder taken from reference TRBV28 and TRBJ2-7, is DVKVTQSSRYLVKRTGEKVFLECVQDMDHENMFWYRQDPGLGLRLIYFSYDVKMKEKGDIPEGYSVSREKKERFSLILESASTNQTSMYLCASRTTSGRREQYFGPGTRLTVT.

V is TRBV5-6 and J is TRBJ1-2; 11 bases agree with TRBD1. CDR1 and CDR2 from the germline V gene are SGHDT and YYEEEE. V lost 4 bases to trimming and J lost 6 bases; unmatched junction nucleotides: 5. This CDR3 contains 14 residues. The CDR3, as DNA: TGTGCCAGCAGCCTAGGACAGGGGGCGAATGGCTACACCTTC. Translated, it gives CASSLGQGANGYTF.

V gene TRBV7-8 combines with J gene TRBJ2-3; D may be TRBD1 (6 bases). From germline, CDR1 is SGHVS and CDR2 FQNEAQ. This CDR3 comprises 17 residues. Trimming stripped 5 bases from V and 1 base from J, with 19 bases between. The CDR3 here is CASSIPEDRRGTDTQYF. In nucleotides, the CDR3 is TGTGCCAGCAGCATACCCGAGGACAGACGAGGCACAGATACGCAGTATTTT.

In its sample, this clonotype was seen a few times. The chain uses TRBV29-1 and TRBJ1-1; D gene uncertain. The V gene lost 7 bases and the J gene lost 0 bases, with 6 bases spanning the gap. Germline CDR1 is SQVTM and CDR2 is ANQGSEA. The length of the CDR3 is 11 residues. The CDR3 reads CSGNMNTEAFF. The CDR3 coding sequence is TGCAGCGGGAACATGAACACTGAAGCTTTCTTT.

V is TRBV28 and J is TRBJ2-4; 7 bases agree with TRBD1. The CDR3 covers 13 residues. With V trimmed by 11 bases and J by 1 base, 5 bases remained unmatched. CDR1 is MDHEN, CDR2 SYDVKM, per germline. The DNA of the CDR3 is TGTGCCTTGACAGGGACGGCCAAAAACATTCAGTACTTC. Translating it yields CALTGTAKNIQYF. Full variable domain (remainder filled in from reference TRBV28 and TRBJ2-4): DVKVTQSSRYLVKRTGEKVFLECVQDMDHENMFWYRQDPGLGLRLIYFSYDVKMKEKGDIPEGYSVSREKKERFSLILESASTNQTSMYLCALTGTAKNIQYFGAGTRLSVL.

The gene calls are TRBV5-4 and TRBJ2-7; D not resolved. The CDR3 spans 13 residues. The V end lost 2 bases, the J end lost 8 bases, and 14 bases lay between the germline ends. In germline, CDR1 is SGHNT, CDR2 YYREEE (reference sequence). The CDR3 coding sequence is TGTGCCAGCAGCTTAACAGAAGTTGACCAGCAGTACTTC. It translates to CASSLTEVDQQYF.

At least ten counts were recorded for this clonotype. The J gene is TRBJ2-1, the V gene TRBV9; 13 nucleotides agree with TRBD2. Germline V gene lookup returns CDR1 SGDLS and CDR2 YYNGEE. Trimming at V came to 0 bases and at J to 8 bases, leaving 2 bases not matched to a gene. This CDR3 comprises 15 residues. DNA for the CDR3: TGTGCCAGCAGCGTAGGGACTAGCGGGAGAGATGAGCAGTTCTTC. It encodes CASSVGTSGRDEQFF.

This clonotype was detected many times. The chain employs TRBV4-1 and TRBJ1-5; the D gene is possibly TRBD1 (6 bases). The CDR3 runs 16 residues. Germline assignment: CDR1 MGHRA and CDR2 YSYEKL. The V end was cut by 4 bases, the J end by 6 bases, with 19 bases between. The CDR3 protein is CASSLTTGSGIQPQHF. The DNA of the CDR3 is TGCGCCAGCAGCCTGACTACAGGGTCGGGTATTCAGCCCCAGCATTTT.

This clonotype came up a few times. The chain links TRBV7-9 to TRBJ1-4; no firm D call. CDR3 length equals 12 residues. Germline assignment: CDR1 SEHNR and CDR2 FQNEAQ (reference sequence). The V gene lost 3 bases and the J gene lost 15 bases, with 14 bases spanning the gap. The CDR3 region has the DNA TGTGCCAGCAGCTTGGAACAGAAGCTCATGTTTTTT. Protein: CASSLEQKLMFF.

This clonotype was counted only a few times. This sequence joins TRBV20-1 and TRBJ2-5, with D perhaps matching TRBD1 (6 bases). V shed 4 bases and J shed 2 bases, with 8 bases lying between them. Germline CDR1 and CDR2: DFQATT and SNEGSKA (reference sequence). This CDR3 is 12 amino acids long. Here the CDR3 reads CSATRGQETQYF. The CDR3 bases are TGCAGTGCTACGAGGGGGCAAGAGACCCAGTACTTC.

This clonotype was picked up many times. The chain has TRBV4-3 and TRBJ2-1; the match to TRBD2 covers 7 bases. In germline, CDR1 is LGHNA, CDR2 YSLEER. This CDR3 has 16 amino acids. Unmatched junction bases numbered 13, after V lost 4 bases and J lost 7 bases. The CDR3 sequence is CASSPLPAGEGNEQFF. Written as DNA, the CDR3 is TGCGCCAGCAGCCCCCTACCGGCGGGAGAGGGGAATGAGCAGTTCTTC.

The V and J genes are TRBV5-4 and TRBJ2-6; 7 bases agree with TRBD1. With V trimmed by 3 bases and J by 4 bases, 10 bases remained unmatched. This CDR3 comprises 17 residues. The germline gives CDR1 SGHNT, CDR2 YYREEE (reference sequence). The CDR3 reads CASSSQGLIGGANVLTF. In nucleotides, the CDR3 is TGTGCCAGCAGCTCACAGGGGCTAATTGGCGGGGCCAACGTCCTGACTTTC.